This record concerns one T cell receptor beta chain sequence. As yet, its antigen is unknown. The source of the sample is a study of T cells in localized non-small cell lung cancer. Study results and caveats: Greater blood T cell density accompanied longer overall survival. Uninvolved adjacent lung, not tumor, had the highest T cell clonality. Paired adjacent lung recovered a median approximately 62 of the top 100 tumor clones. Without multi-region sequencing, intratumor heterogeneity could not be excluded.

Method: immunoSEQ multiplex PCR; TCRdb's copy keeps in-frame clones and lacks some. Of tens of thousands of clones in the sample, 88% are singletons; the top ten hold 6.1%. Trimming at V came to 4 bases and at J to 2 bases, leaving 5 bases not matched to a gene. This CDR3 has 14 residues. From germline, CDR1 is SEHNR and CDR2 FQNEAQ (reference sequence). The sequence was collected from a man aged 40-75 years with stage II lung adenocarcinoma. V gene TRBV7-9 combines with J gene TRBJ2-7, with 7 bases aligning to TRBD1. Sequencing was performed on PBMCs, taken before any cancer treatment. CDR3 nucleotides: TGTGCCAGCAGCTACCGACAGGGACCCTACGAGCAGTACTTC. The encoded protein is CASSYRQGPYEQYF. The full variable domain, completed using reference TRBV7-9 and TRBJ2-7, is DTGVSQNPRHKITKRGQNVTFRCDPISEHNRLYWYRQTLGQGPEFLTYFQNEAQLEKSRLLSDRFSAERPKGSFSTLEIQRTEQGDSAMYLCASSYRQGPYEQYFGPGTRLTVT.